This T cell receptor beta chain was retrieved from a study of glioma-infiltrating T cells after dendritic cell vaccination. Study-wide background: Patients had newly diagnosed or recurrent glioblastoma and received dendritic cell vaccines.

The CDR3 has 16 amino acids. Trimming left V 4 bases short and J 3 bases short, with 13 bases between. Germline V gene lookup returns CDR1 LGHNA and CDR2 YNFKEQ. The time point: after dendritic cell vaccination, including at tumor progression/relapse. No glioblastoma patient carried an isocitrate dehydrogenase mutation. Input was 2 ug genomic DNA, or all available if less. Generated by immunoSEQ multiplex PCR, the TCRdb table keeps only in-frame clones and is missing some. This table has fewer than 75,000 clones, 85% appearing once. The chain has TRBV4-2 and TRBJ1-6; D perhaps matches TRBD1 (6 bases). This receptor was obtained from a human donor with glioblastoma. This sample comprised blood, obtained after dendritic cell vaccination. In nucleotides, the CDR3 is TGTGCCAGCAGCCTACAGGGAGCACTCTATAATTCACCCCTCCACTTT. Translation gives CASSLQGALYNSPLHF.